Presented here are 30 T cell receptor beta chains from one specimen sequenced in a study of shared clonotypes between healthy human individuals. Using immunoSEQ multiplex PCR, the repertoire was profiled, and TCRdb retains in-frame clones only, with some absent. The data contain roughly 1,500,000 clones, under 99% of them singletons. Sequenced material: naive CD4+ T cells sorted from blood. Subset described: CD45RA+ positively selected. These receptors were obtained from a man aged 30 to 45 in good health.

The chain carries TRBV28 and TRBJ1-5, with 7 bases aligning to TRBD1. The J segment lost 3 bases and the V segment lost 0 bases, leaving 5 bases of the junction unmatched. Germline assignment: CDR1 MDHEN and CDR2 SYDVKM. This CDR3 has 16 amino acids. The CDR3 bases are TGTGCCAGCAGTTTATGGACAGGGAGACACAATCAGCCCCAGCATTTT. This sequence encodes CASSLWTGRHNQPQHF.

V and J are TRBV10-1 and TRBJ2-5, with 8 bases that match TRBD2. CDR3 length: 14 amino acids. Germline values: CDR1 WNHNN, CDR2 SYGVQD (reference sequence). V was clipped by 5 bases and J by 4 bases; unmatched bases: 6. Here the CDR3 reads CASSPDGGGETQYF. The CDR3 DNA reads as TGCGCCAGCAGTCCGGACGGGGGGGGAGAGACCCAGTACTTC.

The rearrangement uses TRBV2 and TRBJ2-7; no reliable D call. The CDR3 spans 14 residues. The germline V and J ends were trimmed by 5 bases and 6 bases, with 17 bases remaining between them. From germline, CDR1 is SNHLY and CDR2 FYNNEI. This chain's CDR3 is CASSRTLAPGEQYF. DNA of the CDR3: TGTGCCAGCAGTCGTACTTTGGCCCCGGGCGAGCAGTACTTC.

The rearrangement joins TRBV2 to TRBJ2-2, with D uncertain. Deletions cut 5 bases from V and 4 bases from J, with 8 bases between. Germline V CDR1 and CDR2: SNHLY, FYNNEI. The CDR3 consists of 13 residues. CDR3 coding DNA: TGTGCCAGCAGTACAGAGGTCACCGGGGAGCTGTTTTTT. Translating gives CASSTEVTGELFF. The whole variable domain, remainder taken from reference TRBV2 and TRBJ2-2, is EPEVTQTPSHQVTQMGQEVILRCVPISNHLYFYWYRQILGQKVEFLVSFYNNEISEKSEIFDDQFSVERPDGSNFTLKIRSTKLEDSAMYFCASSTEVTGELFFGEGSRLTVL.

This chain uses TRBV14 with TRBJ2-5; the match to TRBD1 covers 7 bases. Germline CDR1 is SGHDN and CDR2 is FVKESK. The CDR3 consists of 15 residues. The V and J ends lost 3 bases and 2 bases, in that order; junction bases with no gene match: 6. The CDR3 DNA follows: TGTGCCAGCAGCCAGAGGCCAGGGGGTCAAGAGACCCAGTACTTC. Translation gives CASSQRPGGQETQYF. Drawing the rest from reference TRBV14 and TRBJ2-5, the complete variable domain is EAGVTQFPSHSVIEKGQTVTLRCDPISGHDNLYWYRRVMGKEIKFLLHFVKESKQDESGMPNNRFLAERTGGTYSTLKVQPAELEDSGVYFCASSQRPGGQETQYFGPGTRLLVL.

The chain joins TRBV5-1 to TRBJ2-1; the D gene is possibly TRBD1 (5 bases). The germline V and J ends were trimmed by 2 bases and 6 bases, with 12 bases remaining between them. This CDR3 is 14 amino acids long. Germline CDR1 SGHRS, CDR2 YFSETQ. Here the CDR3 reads CASSFRDMLNEQFF. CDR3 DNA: TGCGCCAGCAGCTTCAGGGATATGCTCAATGAGCAGTTCTTC.

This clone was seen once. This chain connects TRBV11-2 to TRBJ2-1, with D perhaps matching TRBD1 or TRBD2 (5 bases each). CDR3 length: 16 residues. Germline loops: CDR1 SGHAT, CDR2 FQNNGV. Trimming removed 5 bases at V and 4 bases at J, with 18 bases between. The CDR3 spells CASSPGTIPFYNEQFF. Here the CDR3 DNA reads TGTGCCAGCAGCCCTGGGACCATTCCCTTTTACAATGAGCAGTTCTTC.

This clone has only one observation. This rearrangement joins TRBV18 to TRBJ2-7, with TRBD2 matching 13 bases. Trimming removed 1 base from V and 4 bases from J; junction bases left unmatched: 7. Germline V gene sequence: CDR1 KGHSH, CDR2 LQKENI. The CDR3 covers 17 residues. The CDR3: CASSPRLAGGKVYEQYF. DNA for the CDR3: TGTGCCAGCTCACCACGACTAGCGGGAGGAAAAGTATACGAGCAGTACTTC.

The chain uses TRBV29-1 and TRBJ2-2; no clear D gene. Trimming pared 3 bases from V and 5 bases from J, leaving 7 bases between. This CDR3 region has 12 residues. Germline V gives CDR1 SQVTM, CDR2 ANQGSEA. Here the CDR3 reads CSVDTGTGELFF. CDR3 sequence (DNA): TGCAGCGTTGATACGGGTACCGGGGAGCTGTTTTTT.

This CDR3 is CASSMYLDRVISNEQYF. CDR3 bases: TGTGCCAGCAGCATGTACCTGGACAGGGTAATTTCTAACGAGCAGTACTTC. This chain joins TRBV7-6 and TRBJ2-7; 8 bases agree with TRBD1. CDR3 length equals 17 residues. V was pared by 5 bases and J by 5 bases, with 17 bases of the junction left unmatched. In germline, CDR1 is SGHVS, CDR2 FNYEAQ.

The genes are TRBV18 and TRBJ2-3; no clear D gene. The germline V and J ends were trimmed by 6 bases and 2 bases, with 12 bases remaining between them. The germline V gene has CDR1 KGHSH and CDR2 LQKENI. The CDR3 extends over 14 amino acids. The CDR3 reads CASSLTRATDTQYF. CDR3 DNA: TGTGCCAGCTCTCTTACACGAGCCACAGATACGCAGTATTTT.

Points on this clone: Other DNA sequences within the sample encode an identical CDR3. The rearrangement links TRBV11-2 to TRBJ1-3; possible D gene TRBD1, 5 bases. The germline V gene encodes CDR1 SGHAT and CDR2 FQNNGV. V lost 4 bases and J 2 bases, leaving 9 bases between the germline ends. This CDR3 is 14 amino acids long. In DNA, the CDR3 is TGTGCCAGCAGCTCCAGGGTTGCTGGAAACACCATATATTTT. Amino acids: CASSSRVAGNTIYF.

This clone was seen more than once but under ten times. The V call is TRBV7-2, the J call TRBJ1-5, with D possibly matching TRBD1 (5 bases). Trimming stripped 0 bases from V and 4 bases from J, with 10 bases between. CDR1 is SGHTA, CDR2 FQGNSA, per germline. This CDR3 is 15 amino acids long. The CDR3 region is CASSLALSGNQPQHF. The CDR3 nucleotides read TGTGCCAGCAGCTTAGCCCTTTCAGGGAATCAGCCCCAGCATTTT.

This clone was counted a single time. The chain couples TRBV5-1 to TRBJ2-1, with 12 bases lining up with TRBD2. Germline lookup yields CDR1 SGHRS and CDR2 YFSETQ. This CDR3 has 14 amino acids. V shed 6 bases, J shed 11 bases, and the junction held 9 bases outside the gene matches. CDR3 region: CASKPTSGSSKQFF. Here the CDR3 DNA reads TGCGCCAGCAAGCCGACTAGCGGGAGTAGTAAGCAGTTCTTC.

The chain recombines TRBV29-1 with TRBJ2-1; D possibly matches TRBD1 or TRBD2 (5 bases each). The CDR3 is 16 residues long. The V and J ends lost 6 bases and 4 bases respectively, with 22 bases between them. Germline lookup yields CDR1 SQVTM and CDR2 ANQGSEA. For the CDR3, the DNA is TGCAGCGTCCTAACCACGGGACCCAGCCGGTACAATGAGCAGTTCTTC. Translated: CSVLTTGPSRYNEQFF.

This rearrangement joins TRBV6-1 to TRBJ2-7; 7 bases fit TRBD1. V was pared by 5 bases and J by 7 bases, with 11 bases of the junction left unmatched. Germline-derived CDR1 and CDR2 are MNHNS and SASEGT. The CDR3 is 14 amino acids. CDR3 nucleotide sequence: TGTGCCAGCAGTTCGGACAGGTCCCTACGAGAGCAGTACTTC. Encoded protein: CASSSDRSLREQYF.

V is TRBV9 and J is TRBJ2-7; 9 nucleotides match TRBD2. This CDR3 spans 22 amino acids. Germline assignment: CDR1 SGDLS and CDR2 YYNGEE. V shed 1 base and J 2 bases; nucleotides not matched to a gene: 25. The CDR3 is CASSVKMLGGLAGFSPTYEQYF. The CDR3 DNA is TGTGCCAGCAGCGTAAAAATGCTTGGCGGGCTAGCGGGATTTTCTCCAACCTACGAGCAGTACTTC.

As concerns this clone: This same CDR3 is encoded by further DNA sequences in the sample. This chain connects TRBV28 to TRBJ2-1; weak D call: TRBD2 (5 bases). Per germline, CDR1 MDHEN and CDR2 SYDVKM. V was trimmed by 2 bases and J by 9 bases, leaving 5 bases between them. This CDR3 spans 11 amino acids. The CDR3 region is CASSLRGEQFF. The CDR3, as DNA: TGTGCCAGCAGTTTACGGGGTGAGCAGTTCTTC.

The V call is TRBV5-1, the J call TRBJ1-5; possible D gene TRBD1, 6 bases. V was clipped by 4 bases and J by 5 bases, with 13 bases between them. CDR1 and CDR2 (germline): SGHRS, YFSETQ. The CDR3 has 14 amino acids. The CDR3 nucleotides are TGCGCCAGCAGCCCGCAGGGGAAGGATCAGCCCCAGCATTTT. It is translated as CASSPQGKDQPQHF.

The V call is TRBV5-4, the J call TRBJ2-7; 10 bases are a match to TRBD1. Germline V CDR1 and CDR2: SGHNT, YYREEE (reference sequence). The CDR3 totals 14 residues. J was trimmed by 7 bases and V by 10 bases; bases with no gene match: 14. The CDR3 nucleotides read TGTGCCTACAGTAGACAGGGGGCTCTGCGGGAGCAGTACTTC. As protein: CAYSRQGALREQYF.

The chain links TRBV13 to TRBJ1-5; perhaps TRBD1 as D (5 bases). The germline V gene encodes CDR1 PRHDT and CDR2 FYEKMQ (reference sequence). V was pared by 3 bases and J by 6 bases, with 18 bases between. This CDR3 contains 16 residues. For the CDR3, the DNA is TGTGCCAGCAGCTTCAGGGCTTTGGGCCGAGGTCAGCCCCAGCATTTT. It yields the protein CASSFRALGRGQPQHF.

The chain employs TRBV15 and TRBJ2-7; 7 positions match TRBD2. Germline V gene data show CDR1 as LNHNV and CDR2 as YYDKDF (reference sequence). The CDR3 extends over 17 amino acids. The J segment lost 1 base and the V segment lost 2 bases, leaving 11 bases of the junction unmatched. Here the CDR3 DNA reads TGTGCCACCAGCAGACCCTTCTATGGGCGGGGGTCCTACGAGCAGTACTTC. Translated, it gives CATSRPFYGRGSYEQYF.

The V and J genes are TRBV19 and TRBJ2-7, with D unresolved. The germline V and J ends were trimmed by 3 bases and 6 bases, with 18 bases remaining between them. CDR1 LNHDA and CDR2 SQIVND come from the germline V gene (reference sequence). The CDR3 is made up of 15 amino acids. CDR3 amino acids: CASSILKRGYREQYF. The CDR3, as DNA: TGTGCCAGTAGTATTCTGAAGAGAGGATACCGCGAGCAGTACTTC.

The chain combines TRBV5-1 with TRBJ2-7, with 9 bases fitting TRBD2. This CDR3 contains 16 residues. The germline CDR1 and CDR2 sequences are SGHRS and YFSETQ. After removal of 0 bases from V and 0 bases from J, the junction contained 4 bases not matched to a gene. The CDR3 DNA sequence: TGCGCCAGCAGCTTGGCTCCTAGCGGGAACTCCTACGAGCAGTACTTC. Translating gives CASSLAPSGNSYEQYF.

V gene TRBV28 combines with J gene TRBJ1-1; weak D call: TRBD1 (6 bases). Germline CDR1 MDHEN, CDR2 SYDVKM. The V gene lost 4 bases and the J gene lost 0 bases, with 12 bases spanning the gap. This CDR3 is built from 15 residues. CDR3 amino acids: CASSSGAPMNTEAFF. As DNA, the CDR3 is TGTGCCAGCAGTTCAGGGGCCCCGATGAACACTGAAGCTTTCTTT.

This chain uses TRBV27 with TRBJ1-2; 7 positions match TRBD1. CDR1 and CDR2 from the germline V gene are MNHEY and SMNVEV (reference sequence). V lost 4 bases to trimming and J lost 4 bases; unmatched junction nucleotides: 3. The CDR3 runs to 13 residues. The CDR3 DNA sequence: TGTGCCAGCAGTTCGACAGGGCGCTATGGCTACACCTTC. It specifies CASSSTGRYGYTF.

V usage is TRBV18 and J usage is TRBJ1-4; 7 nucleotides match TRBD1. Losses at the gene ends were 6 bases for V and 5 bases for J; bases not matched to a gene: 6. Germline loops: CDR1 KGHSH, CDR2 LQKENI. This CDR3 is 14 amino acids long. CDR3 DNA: TGTGCCAGCTCGCCGACAGGGAACAATGAAAAACTGTTTTTT. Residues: CASSPTGNNEKLFF.

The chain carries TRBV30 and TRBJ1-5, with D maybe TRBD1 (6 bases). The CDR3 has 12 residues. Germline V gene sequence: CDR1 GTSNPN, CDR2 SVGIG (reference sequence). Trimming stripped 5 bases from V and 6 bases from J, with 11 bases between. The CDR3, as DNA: TGTGCCTGGGACAGGTTAGGTCAGCCCCAGCATTTT. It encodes CAWDRLGQPQHF.

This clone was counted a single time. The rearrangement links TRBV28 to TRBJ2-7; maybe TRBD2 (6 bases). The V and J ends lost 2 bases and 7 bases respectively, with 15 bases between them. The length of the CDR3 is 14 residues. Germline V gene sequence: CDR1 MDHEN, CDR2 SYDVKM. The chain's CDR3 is CASSLGGAPTEQYF. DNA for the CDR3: TGTGCCAGCAGTTTAGGCGGGGCCCCTACAGAGCAGTACTTC. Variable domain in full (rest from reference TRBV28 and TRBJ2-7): DVKVTQSSRYLVKRTGEKVFLECVQDMDHENMFWYRQDPGLGLRLIYFSYDVKMKEKGDIPEGYSVSREKKERFSLILESASTNQTSMYLCASSLGGAPTEQYFGPGTRLTVT.

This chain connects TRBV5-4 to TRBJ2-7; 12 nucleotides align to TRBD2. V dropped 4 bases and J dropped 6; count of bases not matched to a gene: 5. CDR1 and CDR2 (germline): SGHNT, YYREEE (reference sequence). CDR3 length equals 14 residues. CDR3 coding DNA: TGTGCCAGCAGCAACCTAGCGGGAGGGAGCGAGCAGTACTTC. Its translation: CASSNLAGGSEQYF.